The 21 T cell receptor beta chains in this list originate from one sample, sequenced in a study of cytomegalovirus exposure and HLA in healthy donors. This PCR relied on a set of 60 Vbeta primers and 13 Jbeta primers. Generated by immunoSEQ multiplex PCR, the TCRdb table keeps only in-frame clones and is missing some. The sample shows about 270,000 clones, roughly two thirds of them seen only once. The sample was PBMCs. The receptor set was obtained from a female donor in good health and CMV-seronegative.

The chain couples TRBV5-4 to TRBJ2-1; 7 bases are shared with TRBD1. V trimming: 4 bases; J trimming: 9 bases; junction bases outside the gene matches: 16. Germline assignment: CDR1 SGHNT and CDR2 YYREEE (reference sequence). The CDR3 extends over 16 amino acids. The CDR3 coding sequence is TGTGCCAGCAGCACCAGCCCCGACAGGGTTATAGGTGAGCAGTTCTTC. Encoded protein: CASSTSPDRVIGEQFF.

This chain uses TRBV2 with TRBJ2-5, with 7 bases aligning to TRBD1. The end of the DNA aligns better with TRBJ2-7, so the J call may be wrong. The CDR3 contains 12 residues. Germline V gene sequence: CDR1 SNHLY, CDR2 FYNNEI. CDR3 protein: CASSVGQPEQYF. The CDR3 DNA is TGTGCCAGCAGTGTGGGACAGCCCGAGCAGTACTTC.

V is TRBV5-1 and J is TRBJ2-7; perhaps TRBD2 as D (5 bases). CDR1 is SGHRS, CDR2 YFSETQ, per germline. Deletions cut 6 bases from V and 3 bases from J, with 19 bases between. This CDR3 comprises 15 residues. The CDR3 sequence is CASTIRGLPDYEQYF. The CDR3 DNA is TGCGCCAGCACCATTCGCGGACTCCCGGACTACGAGCAGTACTTC.

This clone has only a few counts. In DNA, the CDR3 is TGTGCCAGCAGCTTAATTGGGCCTCAGCGGGACACTGAAGCTTTCTTT. Its translation: CASSLIGPQRDTEAFF. V gene TRBV7-6 combines with J gene TRBJ1-1; D unresolved. The V gene's germline CDR1 is SGHVS and CDR2 FNYEAQ. The CDR3 length is 16 residues. Trimming pared 2 bases from V and 3 bases from J, leaving 16 bases between.

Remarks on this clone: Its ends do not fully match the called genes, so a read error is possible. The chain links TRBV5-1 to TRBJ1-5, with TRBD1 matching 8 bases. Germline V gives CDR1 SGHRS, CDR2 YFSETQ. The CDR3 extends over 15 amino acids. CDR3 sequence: CASSLDRGSNQPQPF. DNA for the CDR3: TGCGCCAGCAGCTTGGACAGGGGGTCGAATCAGCCCCAGCCTTTT.

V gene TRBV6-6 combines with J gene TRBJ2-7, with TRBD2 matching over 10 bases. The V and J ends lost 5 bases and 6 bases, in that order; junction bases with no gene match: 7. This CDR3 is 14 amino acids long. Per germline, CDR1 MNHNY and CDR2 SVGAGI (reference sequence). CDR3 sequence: CASSLAGVDGEQYF. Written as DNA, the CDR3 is TGTGCCAGCAGTCTAGCGGGAGTAGACGGCGAGCAGTACTTC.

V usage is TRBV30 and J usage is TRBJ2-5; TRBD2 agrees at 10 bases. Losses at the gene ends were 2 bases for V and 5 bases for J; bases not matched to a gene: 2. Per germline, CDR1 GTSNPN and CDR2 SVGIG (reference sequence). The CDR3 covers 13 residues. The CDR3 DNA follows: TGTGCCTGGAGTAGCGGGAGGGAGGAGACCCAGTACTTC. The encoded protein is CAWSSGREETQYF.

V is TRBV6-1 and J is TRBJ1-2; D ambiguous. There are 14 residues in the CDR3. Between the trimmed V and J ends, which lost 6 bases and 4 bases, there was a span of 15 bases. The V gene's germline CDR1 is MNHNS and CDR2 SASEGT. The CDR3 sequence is CASSSGPGGYGYTF. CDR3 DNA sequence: TGTGCCAGCAGCTCTGGTCCCGGAGGCTATGGCTACACCTTC.

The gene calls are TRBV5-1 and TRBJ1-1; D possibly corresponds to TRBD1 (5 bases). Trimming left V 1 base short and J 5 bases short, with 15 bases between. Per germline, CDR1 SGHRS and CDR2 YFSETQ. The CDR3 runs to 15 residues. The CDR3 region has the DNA TGCGCCAGCAGCTTGTTGGGCGGGGGTCTAACTGAAGCTTTCTTT. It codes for CASSLLGGGLTEAFF.

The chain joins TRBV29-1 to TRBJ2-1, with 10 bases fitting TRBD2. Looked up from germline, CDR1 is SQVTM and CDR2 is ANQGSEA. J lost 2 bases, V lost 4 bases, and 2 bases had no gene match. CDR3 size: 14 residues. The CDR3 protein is CSVVAGGTYNEQFF. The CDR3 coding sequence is TGCAGCGTTGTAGCGGGAGGAACCTACAATGAGCAGTTCTTC.

The CDR3 sequence is CASSLTGGGNEQFF. For the CDR3, the DNA is TGTGCCAGCAGCTTAACGGGAGGGGGCAATGAGCAGTTCTTC. V gene TRBV7-9 combines with J gene TRBJ2-1; the match to TRBD2 covers 8 bases. Germline V gene data show CDR1 as SEHNR and CDR2 as FQNEAQ (reference sequence). There are 14 residues in the CDR3. The V and J ends lost 2 bases and 6 bases, in that order; junction bases with no gene match: 3. Full variable domain (missing parts from reference TRBV7-9 and TRBJ2-1): DTGVSQNPRHKITKRGQNVTFRCDPISEHNRLYWYRQTLGQGPEFLTYFQNEAQLEKSRLLSDRFSAERPKGSFSTLEIQRTEQGDSAMYLCASSLTGGGNEQFFGPGTRLTVL.

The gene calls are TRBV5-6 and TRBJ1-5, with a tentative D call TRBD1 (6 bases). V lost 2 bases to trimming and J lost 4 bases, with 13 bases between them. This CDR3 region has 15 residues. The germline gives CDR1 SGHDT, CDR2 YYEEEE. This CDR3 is CASSFYRVSNQPQHF. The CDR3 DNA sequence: TGTGCCAGCAGCTTCTACAGGGTCTCAAATCAGCCCCAGCATTTT.

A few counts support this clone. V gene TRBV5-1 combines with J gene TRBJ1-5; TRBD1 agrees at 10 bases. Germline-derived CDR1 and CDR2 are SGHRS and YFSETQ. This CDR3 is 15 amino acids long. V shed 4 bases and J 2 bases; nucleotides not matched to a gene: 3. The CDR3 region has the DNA TGCGCCAGCAGCGGGGGGACAGGGGGCAATCAGCCCCAGCATTTT. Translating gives CASSGGTGGNQPQHF. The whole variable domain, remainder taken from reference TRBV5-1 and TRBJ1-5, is KAGVTQTPRYLIKTRGQQVTLSCSPISGHRSVSWYQQTPGQGLQFLFEYFSETQRNKGNFPGRFSGRQFSNSRSEMNVSTLELGDSALYLCASSGGTGGNQPQHFGDGTRLSIL.

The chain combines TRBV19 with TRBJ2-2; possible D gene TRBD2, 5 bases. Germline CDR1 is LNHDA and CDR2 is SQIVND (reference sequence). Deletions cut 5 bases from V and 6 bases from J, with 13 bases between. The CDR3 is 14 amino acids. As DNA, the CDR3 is TGTGCCAGTAGTGTGAGGGCAGTTCCCGGGGAGCTGTTTTTT. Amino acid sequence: CASSVRAVPGELFF.

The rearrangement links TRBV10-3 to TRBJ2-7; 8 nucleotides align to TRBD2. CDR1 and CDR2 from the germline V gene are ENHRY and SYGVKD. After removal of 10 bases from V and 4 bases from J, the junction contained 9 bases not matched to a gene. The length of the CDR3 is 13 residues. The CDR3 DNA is TGTGCCACCGGGGGGGTGCGGGAGTACGAGCAGTACTTC. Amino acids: CATGGVREYEQYF.

For the CDR3, the DNA is TGCGCCAGCAGCCAAGATTGGTTAGCGGGAGGTGGCGAGCAGTACTTC. Residues: CASSQDWLAGGGEQYF. The chain is built from TRBV4-1 and TRBJ2-7; 10 bases are a match to TRBD2. V gave up 0 bases and J gave up 6 bases; unmatched junction bases: 8. The CDR3 is 16 amino acids. The V gene's germline CDR1 is MGHRA and CDR2 YSYEKL.

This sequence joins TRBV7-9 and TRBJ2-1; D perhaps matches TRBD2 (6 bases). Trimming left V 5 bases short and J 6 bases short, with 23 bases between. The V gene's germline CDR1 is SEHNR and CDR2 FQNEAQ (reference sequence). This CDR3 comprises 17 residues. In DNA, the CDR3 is TGTGCCAGCAGCCCCCCCAGGCGGCGGGACTTAGGCAATGAGCAGTTCTTC. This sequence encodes CASSPPRRRDLGNEQFF.

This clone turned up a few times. CDR3 DNA: TGTGCCAGCTCCCACGAGGTAGGGGACTACGAGCAGTACTTC. Its translation is CASSHEVGDYEQYF. The J gene is TRBJ2-7, the V gene TRBV7-9; TRBD1 is a possible D gene (5 bases). This CDR3 comprises 14 residues. The V gene lost 8 bases and the J gene lost 3 bases, with 17 bases spanning the gap. Per germline, CDR1 SEHNR and CDR2 FQNEAQ (reference sequence).

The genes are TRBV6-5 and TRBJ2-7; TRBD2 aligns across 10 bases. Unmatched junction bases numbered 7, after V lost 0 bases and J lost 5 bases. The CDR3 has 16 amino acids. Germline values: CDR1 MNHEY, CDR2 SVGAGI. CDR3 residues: CASSYSSGRAINEQYF. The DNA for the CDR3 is TGTGCCAGCAGTTACTCCAGCGGGAGGGCCATCAACGAGCAGTACTTC.

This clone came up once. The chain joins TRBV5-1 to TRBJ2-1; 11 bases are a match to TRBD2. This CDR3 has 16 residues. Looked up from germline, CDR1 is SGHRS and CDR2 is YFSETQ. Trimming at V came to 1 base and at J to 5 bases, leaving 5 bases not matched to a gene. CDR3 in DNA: TGCGCCAGCAGCTTGCTAGCGGGAGGCCTAGACAATGAGCAGTTCTTC. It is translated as CASSLLAGGLDNEQFF.

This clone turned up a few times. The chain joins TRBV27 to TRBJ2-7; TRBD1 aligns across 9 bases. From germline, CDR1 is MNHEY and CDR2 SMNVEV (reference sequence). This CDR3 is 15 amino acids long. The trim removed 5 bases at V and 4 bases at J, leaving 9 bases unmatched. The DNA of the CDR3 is TGTGCCAGCAGTCCCCACGGGACAGGGCGATACGAGCAGTACTTC. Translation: CASSPHGTGRYEQYF.